The 11 T cell receptor beta chains given below trace back to one sample, sequenced in a study of shared clonotypes between healthy human individuals. Assay used: immunoSEQ multiplex PCR; TCRdb lists only in-frame clones, some missing. The data show hundreds of thousands of clones, approximately 79% seen once. Source material: memory CD4+ T cells sorted from blood. Stated subset: CD45RA-negative fraction. The receptors derive from a woman younger than 45 in good health.

This rearrangement joins TRBV6-6 to TRBJ2-5; tentative D call: TRBD2 (5 bases). Germline loops: CDR1 MNHNY, CDR2 SVGAGI (reference sequence). V lost 0 bases, J lost 5 bases, and 16 bases lay in between. The CDR3 contains 16 residues. The CDR3: CASSYSTPLGGETQYF. The CDR3 nucleotides are TGTGCCAGCAGTTACTCTACGCCCTTGGGCGGGGAGACCCAGTACTTC.

The J gene is TRBJ2-6, the V gene TRBV5-5, with 12 bases aligning to TRBD2. The CDR3 covers 20 residues. Germline lookup yields CDR1 SGHKS and CDR2 YYEKEE (reference sequence). With 0 bases clipped from V and 1 base from J, the junction kept 8 bases outside the gene matches. The chain's CDR3 is CASSLVLAGGPGSGANVLTF. The CDR3 DNA reads TGTGCCAGCAGCTTGGTTCTAGCGGGAGGGCCTGGGTCTGGGGCCAACGTCCTGACTTTC.

Points on this clone: The same CDR3 is also encoded by other DNA sequences in this sample. The V and J genes are TRBV4-1 and TRBJ2-5, with D possibly matching TRBD1 (6 bases). The CDR3 has 16 residues. With 1 base removed from V and 5 bases from J, the gap between germline ends came to 17 bases. From germline, CDR1 is MGHRA and CDR2 YSYEKL. CDR3 in amino acids: CASSQGAGDLGETQYF. Here the CDR3 DNA reads TGCGCCAGCAGCCAAGGGGCAGGGGATTTAGGGGAGACCCAGTACTTC.

V and J are TRBV19 and TRBJ2-6, with no clear D. Trimming took 6 bases from V and 1 from J, leaving 16 bases between them. Germline CDR1 reads LNHDA; CDR2 reads SQIVND (reference sequence). The CDR3 runs 17 residues. CDR3 nucleotide sequence: TGTGCCAGTAGACTCCTACCCCCGAGTTCTGGGGCCAACGTCCTGACTTTC. Translated, it gives CASRLLPPSSGANVLTF.

Concerning this clone itself: This likely stems from a read error, as it lies one base from a far larger clone. The chain has TRBV25-1 and TRBJ1-1, with D uncertain. V lost 5 bases and J 1 base, leaving 8 bases between the germline ends. Germline loops: CDR1 MGHDK, CDR2 SYGVNS. The CDR3 length is 13 residues. In nucleotides, the CDR3 is TGTGCCAGCAGTATGACGGAGAACACTGAAGCTTTCTTT. It codes for CASSMTENTEAFF.

With regard to this clone: A much more abundant neighbour one base away suggests this may be a read error. Additional DNA sequences in this sample encode the identical CDR3. This sequence joins TRBV5-1 and TRBJ2-7, with 8 bases lining up with TRBD2. With 8 bases clipped from V and 4 bases from J, the junction kept 14 bases outside the gene matches. The germline V gene has CDR1 SGHRS and CDR2 YFSETQ. This CDR3 is built from 15 residues. This chain's CDR3 is CASSPQGSGSYEQYF. DNA for the CDR3: TGCGCCAGTAGCCCCCAGGGGAGCGGGAGTTACGAGCAGTACTTC.

Remarks on this clone: The sample contains more than one DNA sequence encoding this CDR3. The J gene is TRBJ2-7, the V gene TRBV15; possible D gene TRBD2, 6 bases. Trimming pared 5 bases from V and 4 bases from J, leaving 9 bases between. Germline values: CDR1 LNHNV, CDR2 YYDKDF (reference sequence). The CDR3 runs 12 residues. Here the CDR3 reads CATSLGGYEQYF. The CDR3 DNA reads as TGTGCCACCAGCTTGGGGGGTTACGAGCAGTACTTC.

The rearrangement uses TRBV6-5 and TRBJ1-1; the match to TRBD1 covers 7 bases. CDR1 MNHEY and CDR2 SVGAGI come from the germline V gene. This CDR3 has 14 amino acids. The ends lost 7 bases at V and 0 bases at J; junction bases unmatched: 5. CDR3 protein: CASTSGTVNTEAFF. CDR3 bases: TGTGCCAGCACCTCCGGGACAGTGAACACTGAAGCTTTCTTT.

The J gene is TRBJ1-1, the V gene TRBV29-1; possibly TRBD1 for D (5 bases). Germline lookup yields CDR1 SQVTM and CDR2 ANQGSEA. The V gene lost 4 bases and the J gene lost 6 bases, with 12 bases spanning the gap. This CDR3 region has 12 residues. CDR3 bases: TGCAGCGTTGTCGGGGCAGTCCCTGAAGCTTTCTTT. Its protein product is CSVVGAVPEAFF. Full variable domain (rest looked up from reference TRBV29-1 and TRBJ1-1): SAVISQKPSRDICQRGTSLTIQCQVDSQVTMMFWYRQQPGQSLTLIATANQGSEATYESGFVIDKFPISRPNLTFSTLTVSNMSPEDSSIYLCSVVGAVPEAFFGQGTRLTVV.

Regarding this clone: Given a much more abundant clone one base away, this may be a read error. J is TRBJ2-3 and V is TRBV5-5; D call uncertain. The CDR3 has 12 amino acids. Germline V gives CDR1 SGHKS, CDR2 YYEKEE (reference sequence). Deletions cut 0 bases from V and 2 bases from J, with 1 base between. CDR3 loop: CASSLATDTQYF. The DNA for the CDR3 is TGTGCCAGCAGCTTGGCCACAGATACGCAGTATTTT.

The chain has TRBV6-5 and TRBJ2-3; D is tentatively TRBD1 or TRBD2 (6 bases each). V was trimmed by 5 bases and J by 5 bases, leaving 14 bases between them. Germline lookup yields CDR1 MNHEY and CDR2 SVGAGI. This CDR3 comprises 14 residues. The DNA of the CDR3 is TGTGCCAGCAGTATCAGGGGACTTGGAGATACGCAGTATTTT. This gives the protein CASSIRGLGDTQYF.